This T cell receptor (beta chain) was sequenced for a study of blood T cell repertoires in COVID-19. This clone has only one observation. The repertoire was sequenced with immunoSEQ multiplex PCR; TCRdb's copy has only in-frame clones and lacks some. The sample holds 200,000 to 250,000 clones, about 91% seen once. The ends lost 1 base at V and 10 bases at J; junction bases unmatched: 4. CDR1 and CDR2 from the germline V gene are MNHNS and SASEGT. This CDR3 region has 14 residues. The TCR comes from a woman between 40 and 50 years old with acute or convalescent COVID-19. The chain recombines TRBV6-1 with TRBJ1-6, with 7 bases aligning to TRBD1. Source material: peripheral blood. CDR3 nucleotides: TGTGCCAGCAGTGAAGGTGGAGGGGGCTCACCCCTCCACTTT. Residues: CASSEGGGGSPLHF.